These T cell receptor beta chains were read from a single sample in a study of long-term antiretroviral therapy in people with HIV. Measured with immunoSEQ multiplex PCR; TCRdb has only the in-frame clones, and not every one. This sample yields under 25,000 clones, of which around three quarters are seen a single time; approximately 10% belongs to the top ten. The input for sequencing was unsorted PBMCs, taken 0.5 years before starting antiretroviral therapy. These TCRs come from a man between 18 and 35 years old with HIV. The CDR3 runs from the conserved cysteine through the conserved F or W. D genes are given only for firm matches. The size entry is marked missing in some rows and otherwise reads once, few, many or a size class.

TRBJ2-7	.	TRBD1	TRBV6-5	TGTGCCAGCAGTTACTCAGAAGGGGGCTCTCAATACGAGCAGTACTTC	CASSYSEGGSQYEQYF
TRBJ1-6	.	TRBD1	TRBV6-1	TGTGCCAGCAGTGATAGACAGGGTTGGAATTCACCCCTCCACTTT	CASSDRQGWNSPLHF
TRBJ1-4	.	.	TRBV9	TGTGCCAGCACCGGGGTGGGGGAAAAACTGTTTTTT	CASTGVGEKLFF
TRBJ2-7	medium-sized	.	TRBV5-1	TGCGCCAGCAGCTTGGTAGGGGGGTCCTACGAGCAGTACTTC	CASSLVGGSYEQYF
TRBJ1-5	.	.	TRBV27	TGTGCCAGCAGTTCTCGAGGGGGACAGCCCCAGCATTTT	CASSSRGGQPQHF
TRBJ2-1	once	.	TRBV18	TGTGCCAGCTCACCGTCGTCTGGGGAGAATGAGCAGTTCTTC	CASSPSSGENEQFF
TRBJ2-2	.	TRBD1	TRBV6-1	TGTGCCAGCAGTGAAGTAAGGGGGCAATGGACCGGGGAGCTGTTTTTT	CASSEVRGQWTGELFF
TRBJ1-4	.	TRBD1	TRBV5-4	TGTGCCAGCAGCTTGGCAGGGGGCGAGGAAAAACTGTTTTTT	CASSLAGGEEKLFF
TRBJ2-3	.	.	TRBV7-8	TGTGCCAGCAGCTTATCTGGCTCTAGCACAGATACGCAGTATTTT	CASSLSGSSTDTQYF
TRBJ2-1	.	TRBD2	TRBV27	TGTGCCAGCTCCCGGGGACTAGCGGGTGACAATGAGCAGTTCTTC	CASSRGLAGDNEQFF
TRBJ2-5	.	.	TRBV13	TGTGCCAGCAGCTTAGAATCAGAGACCCAGTACTTC	CASSLESETQYF
TRBJ2-3	.	TRBD2	TRBV10-2	TGCGCCACCACACCCGGGACTAGCGACATGGATACGCAGTATTTT	CATTPGTSDMDTQYF
TRBJ2-1	once	TRBD1	TRBV7-6	TGTGCCAGCAGCCCAGGTGGACAGGGGGGGGTGAATGAGCAGTTCTTC	CASSPGGQGGVNEQFF
TRBJ1-1	.	TRBD1	TRBV5-1	TGCGCCAGCAGCATTACGACAGGGGGGTTAGCTGAAGCTTTCTTT	CASSITTGGLAEAFF
TRBJ2-1	.	TRBD2	TRBV7-9	TGTGCCAGCAGCTTAGGTGCGGGAGGTTCCTACAATGAGCAGTTCTTC	CASSLGAGGSYNEQFF
TRBJ1-2	.	.	TRBV5-8	TGTGCCAGCAGCTTGCGTTCGACTAACTATGGCTACACCTTC	CASSLRSTNYGYTF
TRBJ1-5	once	.	TRBV9	TGTGCCAGCAGCGCGGGGGATAGTCAGCCCCAGCATTTT	CASSAGDSQPQHF
TRBJ2-7	.	.	TRBV5-1	TGCGCCAGCAGCTTGAATGCGGGGAACTACGAGCAGTACTTC	CASSLNAGNYEQYF
TRBJ1-1	.	.	TRBV5-8	TGTGCCAGCAGCTGGCCCCTACAGGGAACGCCTTTCTTT	CASSWPLQGTPFF
TRBJ1-2	.	.	TRBV29-1	TGCAGCGTTGCTTTACAGTCTAACTATGGCTACACCTTC	CSVALQSNYGYTF
TRBJ1-6	.	.	TRBV6-1	TGTGCCAGTTTACACGGGAGGGCGTGTAGCTTT	CASLHGRACSF
TRBJ1-1	.	.	TRBV13	TGTGCCAGCAGCTTATCTCGGGAAGTCCCCACTGAAGCTTTCTTT	CASSLSREVPTEAFF
TRBJ1-6	.	.	TRBV5-6	TGTGCCAGCAGCCTAGGGGTGAGTAATTCACCCCTCCACTTT	CASSLGVSNSPLHF
TRBJ2-1	.	TRBD2	TRBV7-9	TGTGCCAGCAGCTTACCCAATCAACTAGCGGAGTTGACCAATGAGCAGTTCTTC	CASSLPNQLAELTNEQFF
TRBJ2-1	.	TRBD1	TRBV10-3	TGTGCCATCAGTGTGGACAGGTTCAATGAGCAGTTCTTC	CAISVDRFNEQFF
TRBJ1-2	.	.	TRBV28	TGTGCCAGCAGCCTACAGCTGATTGGGGACTATGGCTACACCTTC	CASSLQLIGDYGYTF
TRBJ2-2	few	TRBD1	TRBV6-1	TGTGCCAGCATGGGACAGGAGAACACCGGGGAGCTGTTTTTT	CASMGQENTGELFF
TRBJ2-4	.	.	TRBV4-3	TGCGCCAGCTCTCGAACGGGAGTATTCGGGAACATTCAGTACTTC	CASSRTGVFGNIQYF
TRBJ1-1	.	TRBD1	TRBV13	TGTGCCAGCAGCTTTAGCCGGGACAGGGACACTGAAGCTTTCTTT	CASSFSRDRDTEAFF
TRBJ1-2	.	.	TRBV9	TGTGCCAGCAGCCTTAATACTGGAGGGAGCTATGGCTACACCTTC	CASSLNTGGSYGYTF
TRBJ1-1	.	TRBD1	TRBV18	TGTGCCAGCTCACCATCCCTGGGACAGATCGGAGCTTTCTTT	CASSPSLGQIGAFF
TRBJ2-7	few	TRBD2	TRBV7-6	TGTGCCAGCAGCCCAGTCGCAGGGCGGGAGTACGAGCAGTACTTC	CASSPVAGREYEQYF
TRBJ1-2	.	.	TRBV5-6	TGTGCCAGCAGCGACAGGTCGCACTTC	CASSDRSHF
TRBJ1-1	.	.	TRBV19	TGTGCCAGTAGTATGTGGGGGGGTACCACTGAAGCTTTCTTT	CASSMWGGTTEAFF
TRBJ2-1	few	.	TRBV7-2	TGTGCCAGCAGGCAGTCCAATGAGCAGTTCTTC	CASRQSNEQFF
TRBJ2-7	.	TRBD2	TRBV12-5	TGTGCTAGTGGCCCTGGACTAGCGGTACACTTC	CASGPGLAVHF
TRBJ2-1	.	TRBD2	TRBV9	TGTGCCAGCAGCGTCGGACTAGCGGGGGGGGACCCACTGTTCTTC	CASSVGLAGGDPLFF
TRBJ1-1	.	.	TRBV18	TGTGCCAGCTCACCGGGACAACGTGGGACTGAAGCTTTCTTT	CASSPGQRGTEAFF
TRBJ2-5	.	TRBD2	TRBV27	TGTGCCAGCAGCGGGGAGCGGGTTAGCGGGAAAGAGACCCAGTACTTC	CASSGERVSGKETQYF